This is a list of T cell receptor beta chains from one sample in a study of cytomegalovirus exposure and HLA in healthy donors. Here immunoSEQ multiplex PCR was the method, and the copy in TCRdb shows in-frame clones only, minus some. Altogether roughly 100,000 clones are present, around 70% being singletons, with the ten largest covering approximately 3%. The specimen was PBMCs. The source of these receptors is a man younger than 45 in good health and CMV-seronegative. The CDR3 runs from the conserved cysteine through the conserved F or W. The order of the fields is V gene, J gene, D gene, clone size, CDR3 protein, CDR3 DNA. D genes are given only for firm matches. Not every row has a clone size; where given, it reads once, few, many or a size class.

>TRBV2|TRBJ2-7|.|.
CASCTYGVNYEQYF
TGTGCCAGCTGTACATACGGGGTCAACTACGAGCAGTACTTC
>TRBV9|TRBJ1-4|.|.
CASSEQIGEKLFF
TGTGCCAGCAGCGAACAGATTGGTGAAAAACTGTTTTTT
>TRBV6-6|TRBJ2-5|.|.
CASSPVGETQYF
TGTGCCAGCAGTCCGGTCGGAGAGACCCAGTACTTC
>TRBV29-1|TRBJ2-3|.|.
CSVQGGNGRDTDTQYF
TGCAGCGTTCAGGGGGGCAATGGCAGGGACACAGATACGCAGTATTTT
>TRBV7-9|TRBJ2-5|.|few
CASSRSGIGGPGTQYF
TGTGCCAGCAGCCGTTCAGGTATTGGAGGTCCAGGGACCCAGTACTTC
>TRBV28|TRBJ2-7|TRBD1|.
CASIQGNSYEQYF
TGTGCCAGCATACAGGGGAACTCCTACGAGCAGTACTTC
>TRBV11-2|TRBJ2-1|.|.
CASSPRVSGDEQFF
TGTGCCAGCAGCCCCAGGGTAAGTGGCGATGAGCAGTTCTTC
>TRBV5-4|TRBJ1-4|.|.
CASSAQGATNEKLFF
TGTGCCAGCAGCGCGCAGGGTGCAACTAATGAAAAACTGTTTTTT
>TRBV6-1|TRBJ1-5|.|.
CASSLVRNQPQHF
TGTGCCAGCAGTCTTGTTCGGAATCAGCCCCAGCATTTT
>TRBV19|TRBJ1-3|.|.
CASSISISARGYAGNTIYF
TGTGCCAGTAGTATTTCTATCTCGGCGAGAGGGTATGCTGGAAACACCATATATTTT
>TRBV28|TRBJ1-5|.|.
CASSFRTAGNQPQHF
TGTGCCAGCAGTTTTCGGACAGCCGGCAATCAGCCCCAGCATTTT
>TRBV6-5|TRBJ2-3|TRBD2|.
CASSSGLAWGTDTQYF
TGTGCCAGCAGTTCGGGACTAGCGTGGGGGACAGATACGCAGTATTTT
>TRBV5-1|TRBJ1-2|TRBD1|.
CASSLAPTGNYGYTF
TGCGCCAGCAGCTTGGCCCCGACAGGGAACTATGGCTACACCTTC
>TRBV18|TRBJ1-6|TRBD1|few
CASSPEGQGTPLHF
TGTGCCAGCTCACCAGAGGGACAGGGGACACCCCTCCACTTT
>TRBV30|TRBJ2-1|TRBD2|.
CAWRGLGTSSYNEQFF
TGTGCCTGGAGGGGTCTCGGGACTAGCTCCTACAATGAGCAGTTCTTC
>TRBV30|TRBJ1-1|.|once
CAWSVLVGARTEAFF
TGTGCCTGGAGTGTACTAGTGGGGGCTCGAACTGAAGCTTTCTTT
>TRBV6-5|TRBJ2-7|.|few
CASSYSRDFYEQYF
TGTGCCAGCAGTTACTCGAGGGACTTCTACGAGCAGTACTTC
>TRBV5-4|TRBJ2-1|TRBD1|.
CASSLLGTGVYNEQFF
TGTGCCAGCAGCTTGTTGGGGACAGGGGTATACAATGAGCAGTTCTTC
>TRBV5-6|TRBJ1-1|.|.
CASSLALSPWTPNTEAFF
TGTGCCAGCAGCTTGGCTCTGTCACCTTGGACTCCGAACACTGAAGCTTTCTTT
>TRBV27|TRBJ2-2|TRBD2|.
CASSLKGTSKGELFF
TGTGCCAGCAGTTTAAAAGGGACTAGCAAGGGGGAGCTGTTTTTT
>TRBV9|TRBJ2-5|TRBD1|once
CASSAKTGVETQYF
TGTGCCAGCAGCGCTAAGACAGGGGTAGAGACCCAGTACTTC
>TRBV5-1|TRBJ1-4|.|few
CASSGQGMTNEKLFF
TGCGCCAGCAGTGGTCAGGGGATGACTAATGAAAAACTGTTTTTT
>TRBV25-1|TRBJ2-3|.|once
CASSGDPTDTQYF
TGTGCCAGCAGTGGAGATCCTACAGATACGCAGTATTTT
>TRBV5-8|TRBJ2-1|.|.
CASSLANLATSSYNEQFF
TGTGCCAGCAGCTTGGCCAACCTAGCGACGAGCTCCTACAATGAGCAGTTCTTC
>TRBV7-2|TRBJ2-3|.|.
CASSFGGATDTQYF
TGTGCCAGCAGCTTTGGCGGCGCCACAGATACGCAGTATTTT
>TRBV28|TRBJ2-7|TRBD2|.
CASRGGLAGFEQYF
TGTGCCAGCAGGGGGGGACTAGCCGGATTCGAGCAGTACTTC
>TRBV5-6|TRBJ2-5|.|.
CASSPQVQETQYF
TGTGCCAGCAGCCCCCAGGTACAAGAGACCCAGTACTTC
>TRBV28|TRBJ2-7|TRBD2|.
CASSSSGGYYEQYF
TGTGCCAGCAGTTCTAGCGGGGGTTACTACGAGCAGTACTTC
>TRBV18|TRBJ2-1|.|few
CASCTTVNDNEQFF
TGTGCCAGTTGTACGACTGTTAACGACAATGAGCAGTTCTTC
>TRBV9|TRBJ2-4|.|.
CASSVDNHIQYF
TGTGCCAGCAGCGTGGACAACCACATTCAGTACTTC
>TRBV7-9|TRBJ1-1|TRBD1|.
CASSHPEGQGGTEAFF
TGTGCCAGCAGCCACCCCGAGGGACAGGGAGGGACTGAAGCTTTCTTT
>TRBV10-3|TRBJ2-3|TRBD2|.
CAISEVLAGGTDTQYF
TGTGCCATCAGTGAGGTACTAGCGGGAGGCACAGATACGCAGTATTTT
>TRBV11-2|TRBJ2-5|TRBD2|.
CASSLVPSGRETQYF
TGTGCCAGCAGCTTAGTCCCTAGCGGGAGAGAGACCCAGTACTTC
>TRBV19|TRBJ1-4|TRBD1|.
CASSDDRDRGRGKLFF
TGTGCCAGTAGTGACGACCGGGACAGGGGGCGCGGAAAACTGTTTTTT
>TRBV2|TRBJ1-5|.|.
CASSRLVQPQHF
TGTGCCAGCAGCAGGTTAGTCCAGCCCCAGCATTTT
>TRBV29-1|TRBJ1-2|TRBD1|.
CSVEDPSSVGTGHGYTF
TGCAGCGTTGAAGATCCTTCCTCGGTTGGGACAGGCCATGGCTACACCTTC
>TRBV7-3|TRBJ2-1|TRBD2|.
CASSLHTSAEGNEQFF
TGTGCCAGCAGCTTACACACTAGCGCTGAGGGCAATGAGCAGTTCTTC
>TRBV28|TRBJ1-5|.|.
CASSLKREPQHF
TGTGCCAGCAGCCTGAAGCGGGAGCCCCAGCATTTT
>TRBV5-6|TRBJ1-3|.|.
CASSLLSRGSGNTIYF
TGTGCCAGCAGCTTGCTGTCAAGAGGGTCTGGAAACACCATATATTTT
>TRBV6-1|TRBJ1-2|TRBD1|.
CASRSSRQGGYTF
TGTGCCAGCAGGTCCTCCCGACAGGGGGGCTACACCTTC
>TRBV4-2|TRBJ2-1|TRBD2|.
CASSRKGLSAGSEYNEQFF
TGTGCCAGCAGCCGGAAGGGCCTCTCAGCGGGATCGGAATACAATGAGCAGTTCTTC
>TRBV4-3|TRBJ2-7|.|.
CASSPPPYRESSYEQYF
TGCGCCAGCAGCCCTCCACCTTACAGGGAGAGCTCCTACGAGCAGTACTTC
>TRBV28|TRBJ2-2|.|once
CASSLAGTQNTGELFF
TGTGCCAGCAGTTTGGCCGGGACTCAAAACACCGGGGAGCTGTTTTTT
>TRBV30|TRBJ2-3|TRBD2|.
CAWSVLAGEGDTQYF
TGTGCCTGGAGTGTTCTAGCGGGAGAAGGGGATACGCAGTATTTT
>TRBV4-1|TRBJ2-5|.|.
CASSQPGQLETQYF
TGCGCCAGCAGCCAACCTGGACAGCTAGAGACCCAGTACTTC